Below, 20 T cell receptor beta chains from the same sample are listed, as sequenced in a study of memory B cells and T cells in multiple sclerosis. Separate sequencing covered autoproliferating (CFSE-dim) and non-proliferating (CFSE-high) T cells from stimulus-free culture. Pooled replicate wells came from approximately 51 million CFSE-labeled PBMCs cultured about seven days without stimulus. The table came from immunoSEQ multiplex PCR; TCRdb's copy has only in-frame clones and leaves some out. The sample holds over 35,000 clones, about 80% seen once. No antigens are known for them. The sample consisted of PBMCs from blood kept in culture. The receptors were sampled from a human donor with multiple sclerosis.

The chain carries TRBV29-1 and TRBJ2-3, with 8 bases matching TRBD2. Trimming at V came to 4 bases and at J to 5 bases, leaving 11 bases not matched to a gene. Germline-derived CDR1 and CDR2 are SQVTM and ANQGSEA. This CDR3 is built from 15 residues. The CDR3 bases are TGCAGCGTTGCCCGGGGGGGGGCTAATGGAGATACGCAGTATTTT. Residues: CSVARGGANGDTQYF.

This chain links TRBV5-3 with TRBJ2-1; 16 bases agree with TRBD2. TRBV5-3 is identified as an open reading frame with a role that is uncertain. This CDR3 region has 19 residues. J lost 0 bases, V lost 0 bases, and 3 bases had no gene match. For the CDR3, the DNA is TGTGCCAGAAGCTTGGTGGGACTAGCGGGGGGGACCTCCTACAATGAGCAGTTCTTC. It codes for CARSLVGLAGGTSYNEQFF.

This clone was seen a handful of times. The chain combines TRBV28 with TRBJ2-7, with D perhaps TRBD1 or TRBD2 (5 bases each). The CDR3 consists of 11 residues. In germline, CDR1 is MDHEN, CDR2 SYDVKM. V lost 5 bases, J lost 7 bases, and 9 bases lay in between. In DNA form, the CDR3 reads TGTGCCAGCAGTGGATGGGGGGAGCAGTACTTC. It is translated as CASSGWGEQYF.

The chain carries TRBV18 and TRBJ1-5, with D possibly matching TRBD1 (6 bases). The CDR3 contains 14 residues. Trimming cost V 2 bases and J 5 bases, with 10 bases left between them. Germline V lookup: CDR1 KGHSH, CDR2 LQKENI. CDR3: CASSPGGGDQPQHF. The DNA for the CDR3 is TGTGCCAGCTCACCAGGGGGGGGCGATCAGCCCCAGCATTTT.

The chain links TRBV5-4 to TRBJ1-1; D not resolved. The CDR3 totals 14 residues. The V end was cut by 1 base, the J end by 4 bases, with 11 bases between. CDR1 is SGHNT, CDR2 YYREEE, per germline (reference sequence). The CDR3 loop reads CASSLFSGSTEAFF. DNA for the CDR3: TGTGCCAGCAGCTTGTTTTCTGGGAGCACTGAAGCTTTCTTT.

V usage is TRBV6-1 and J usage is TRBJ1-2; 9 bases agree with TRBD1. Germline CDR1 MNHNS, CDR2 SASEGT. The CDR3 length is 15 residues. V was clipped by 6 bases and J by 8 bases; unmatched bases: 13. The CDR3 DNA sequence: TGTGCCAGCAGCCCGAAGGGACAGGGTGTTTTGGGCTACACCTTC. Translation gives CASSPKGQGVLGYTF.

V and J are TRBV27 and TRBJ1-5, with a weak D call TRBD1 (5 bases). Trimming shortened V by 2 bases and J by 3 bases, and 11 bases separated the two germline ends. Germline-derived CDR1 and CDR2 are MNHEY and SMNVEV (reference sequence). There are 15 residues in the CDR3. Here the CDR3 reads CASSLTGTVNQPQHF. CDR3 DNA: TGTGCCAGCAGTTTAACCGGGACCGTCAATCAGCCCCAGCATTTT.

The chain uses TRBV5-7 and TRBJ1-1; D is possibly TRBD1 (6 bases). TRBV5-7 is recorded as an ORF, its role being uncertain. The CDR3 runs 14 residues. Trimming took 4 bases from V and 5 from J, leaving 15 bases between them. The CDR3 spells CASSPQGRGTEAFF. CDR3 nucleotide sequence: TGTGCCAGCAGCCCACAGGGACGGGGAACTGAAGCTTTCTTT.

The chain uses TRBV20-1 and TRBJ2-7; D call uncertain. This CDR3 contains 11 residues. CDR1 is DFQATT and CDR2 is SNEGSKA in the germline V gene (reference sequence). Trimming took off 5 bases at V and 5 bases at J, with 10 bases between the two ends. CDR3: CSAARTDEQYF. CDR3 nucleotide sequence: TGCAGTGCTGCTAGGACGGACGAGCAGTACTTC.

The rearrangement links TRBV7-2 to TRBJ2-4; perhaps TRBD2 as D (6 bases). The ends were cut back, 2 bases at V and 4 bases at J, with 9 bases in the middle. The germline gives CDR1 SGHTA, CDR2 FQGNSA. The CDR3 runs 14 residues. This chain's CDR3 is CASSLQREKNIQYF. In DNA form, the CDR3 reads TGTGCCAGCAGCTTACAACGGGAGAAAAACATTCAGTACTTC. Drawing the rest from reference TRBV7-2 and TRBJ2-4, the complete variable domain is GAGVSQSPSNKVTEKGKDVELRCDPISGHTALYWYRQSLGQGLEFLIYFQGNSAPDKSGLPSDRFSAERTGGSVSTLTIQRTQQEDSAVYLCASSLQREKNIQYFGAGTRLSVL.

The CDR3 loop is CASSSLYTSGEAFF. The CDR3 region has the DNA TGTGCCAGCAGTTCCCTTTACACATCAGGTGAAGCTTTCTTT. This chain connects TRBV6-5 to TRBJ1-1, with D uncertain. The CDR3 extends over 14 amino acids. Trimming shortened V by 4 bases and J by 7 bases, and 16 bases separated the two germline ends. Looked up from germline, CDR1 is MNHEY and CDR2 is SVGAGI.

The rearrangement joins TRBV15 to TRBJ2-7; 9 nucleotides line up with TRBD1. CDR1 is LNHNV, CDR2 YYDKDF, per germline (reference sequence). The CDR3 is 16 residues long. V lost 3 bases to trimming and J lost 4 bases; unmatched junction nucleotides: 10. In DNA form, the CDR3 reads TGTGCCACCAGCAGGGGACGCCAGGACAGGGGATACGAGCAGTACTTC. Translated, it gives CATSRGRQDRGYEQYF.

To note about this clone: At one of its ends the junction is not consistent with the germline gene, which may arise from a read error. In the same sample, other DNA sequences code for this CDR3. The chain's CDR3 is CATSRDGGATNEKLFF. The CDR3 coding sequence is TGTGCCACCAGCAGAGATGGGGGGGCAACTAATGAAAAACTGTTTTTC. This sequence joins TRBV15 and TRBJ1-4, with a tentative D call TRBD1 (6 bases). Germline V gives CDR1 LNHNV, CDR2 YYDKDF (reference sequence). This CDR3 has 16 amino acids. Looking up the rest from reference TRBV15 and TRBJ1-4 gives the full variable domain: DAMVIQNPRYQVTQFGKPVTLSCSQTLNHNVMYWYQQKSSQAPKLLFHYYDKDFNNEADTPDNFQSRRPNTSFCFLDIRSPGLGDTAMYLCATSRDGGATNEKLFFGSGTQLSVL.

V and J are TRBV28 and TRBJ2-5; D not certain. Germline loops: CDR1 MDHEN, CDR2 SYDVKM. With 5 bases removed from V and 7 bases from J, the gap between germline ends came to 11 bases. This CDR3 has 12 amino acids. The CDR3 sequence: CASSPASGTQYF. The CDR3 coding sequence is TGTGCCAGCAGTCCTGCCTCGGGGACCCAGTACTTC.

This clone was found a few times. This chain's CDR3 is CASSQGTSGGGYNEQFF. As DNA, the CDR3 is TGCGCCAGCAGCCAGGGGACTAGCGGGGGGGGATACAATGAGCAGTTCTTC. The V gene is TRBV4-1, the J gene TRBJ2-1; 16 nucleotides match TRBD2. Germline values: CDR1 MGHRA, CDR2 YSYEKL. The CDR3 extends over 17 amino acids. Trimming took 3 bases from V and 4 from J; bases not matched to a gene: 3.

The V call is TRBV10-1, the J call TRBJ2-7, with TRBD1 matching over 8 bases. The CDR3 is made up of 18 amino acids. V lost 0 bases to trimming and J lost 0 bases; unmatched junction nucleotides: 10. Germline V CDR1 and CDR2: WNHNN, SYGVQD (reference sequence). DNA of the CDR3: TGCGCCAGCAGTGAGTCTAGAATTGGGACAGGCCTCTCCTACGAGCAGTACTTC. This sequence encodes CASSESRIGTGLSYEQYF.

CDR3 sequence (DNA): TGTGCCTGGAGGCTCTACAGGGACAACGAGCAGTACTTC. Protein product: CAWRLYRDNEQYF. J is TRBJ2-7 and V is TRBV30; D perhaps matches TRBD1 (6 bases). Trimming shortened V by 3 bases and J by 5 bases, and 14 bases separated the two germline ends. CDR3 length: 13 residues. Germline CDR1 reads GTSNPN; CDR2 reads SVGIG (reference sequence).

The V gene is TRBV7-9, the J gene TRBJ2-3; D ambiguous. Germline CDR1 and CDR2: SEHNR and FQNEAQ (reference sequence). Trimming took 6 bases from V and 4 from J, leaving 17 bases between them. The CDR3 extends over 15 amino acids. CDR3 in amino acids: CASSRAPDGADTQYF. The CDR3 DNA sequence: TGTGCCAGCAGTCGAGCCCCCGATGGGGCAGATACGCAGTATTTT.

The chain couples TRBV27 to TRBJ1-1; D ambiguous. The CDR3 has 13 amino acids. The germline gives CDR1 MNHEY, CDR2 SMNVEV (reference sequence). The V and J ends lost 3 bases and 0 bases respectively, with 5 bases between them. The CDR3 region is CASSFGMNTEAFF. The CDR3 nucleotides are TGTGCCAGCAGTTTTGGAATGAACACTGAAGCTTTCTTT.

The chain joins TRBV7-2 to TRBJ1-1, with TRBD1 as a possible D gene (5 bases). V was clipped by 2 bases and J by 4 bases, with 8 bases between them. CDR3 length equals 13 residues. Looked up from germline, CDR1 is SGHTA and CDR2 is FQGNSA. The CDR3 spells CASSLQGSTEAFF. CDR3 sequence (DNA): TGTGCCAGCAGCTTACAGGGTAGCACTGAAGCTTTCTTT.